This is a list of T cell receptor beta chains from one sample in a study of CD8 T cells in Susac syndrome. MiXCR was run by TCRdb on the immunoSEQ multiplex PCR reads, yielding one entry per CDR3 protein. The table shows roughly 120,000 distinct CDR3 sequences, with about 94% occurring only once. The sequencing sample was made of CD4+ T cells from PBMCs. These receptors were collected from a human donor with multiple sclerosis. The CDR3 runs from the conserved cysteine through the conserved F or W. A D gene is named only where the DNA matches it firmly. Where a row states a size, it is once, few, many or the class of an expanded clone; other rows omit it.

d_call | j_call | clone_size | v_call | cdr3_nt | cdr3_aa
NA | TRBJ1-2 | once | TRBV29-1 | TGCAGCGTTGTAACGGGAGGCTATGGCTACACCTTC | CSVVTGGYGYTF
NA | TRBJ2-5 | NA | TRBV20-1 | TGCAGTGCCAGCCCGGGGCCGGGGGACCAAGAGACCCAGTACTTC | CSASPGPGDQETQYF
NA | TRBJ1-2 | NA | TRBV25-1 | TGTGCCAGCAGTGAGGCGGGCTACACCTTC | CASSEAGYTF
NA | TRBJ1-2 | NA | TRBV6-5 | TGTGCCAGCAGTTATCCGGGGGGCTACACCTTC | CASSYPGGYTF
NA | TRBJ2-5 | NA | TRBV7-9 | TGTGCCAGCAGCTTAGGGACAGACCAAGAGACCCAGTACTTC | CASSLGTDQETQYF
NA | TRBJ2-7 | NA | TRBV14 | TGTGCCAGCAGCCAAGTGTCGAGCTACGAGCAGTACTTC | CASSQVSSYEQYF
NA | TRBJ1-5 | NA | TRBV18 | TGTGCCAGCTCCCCCGGGACGGTGAATCAGCCCCAGCATTTT | CASSPGTVNQPQHF
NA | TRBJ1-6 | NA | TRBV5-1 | TGCGCCAGCAGCTCCCGGGACACCGATTCACCCCTCCACTTT | CASSSRDTDSPLHF
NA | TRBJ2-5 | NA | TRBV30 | TGTGCCTGGAGTGTGTTCGAAAAGACCCAGTACTTC | CAWSVFEKTQYF
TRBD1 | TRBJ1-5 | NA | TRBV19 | TGTGCCAGTACGGGGACAGCCGGGGCACAGCCCCAGCATTTT | CASTGTAGAQPQHF
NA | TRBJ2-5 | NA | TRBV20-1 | TGCAGTGCCACAACACAAGAGACCCAGTACTTC | CSATTQETQYF
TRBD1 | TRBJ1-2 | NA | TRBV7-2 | TGTGCCAGCAGCTACCCCGGGACAGGGGGCTATGGCTACACCTTC | CASSYPGTGGYGYTF
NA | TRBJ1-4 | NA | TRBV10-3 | TGTGCCATCAGGAACAGCGGGACTAATGAAAAACTGTTTTTT | CAIRNSGTNEKLFF
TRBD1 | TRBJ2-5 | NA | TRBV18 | TGTGCCAGCTCACCGGACAGGGGAGAGACCCAGTACTTC | CASSPDRGETQYF
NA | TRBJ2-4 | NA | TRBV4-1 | TGCGCCAGCAGCCAAGGGACAACTGTTGGAATGGACATTCAGTACTTC | CASSQGTTVGMDIQYF
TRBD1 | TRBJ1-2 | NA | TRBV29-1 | TGCAGCGCCATCGACAGGGGGATCTATGGCTACACCTTC | CSAIDRGIYGYTF
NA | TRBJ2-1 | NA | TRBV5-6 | TGTGCCAGCAGCTTGGATCTCCTCCGCTACAATGAGCAGTTCTTC | CASSLDLLRYNEQFF
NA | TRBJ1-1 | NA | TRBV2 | TGTGCCAGCAATATTATCGACGGCATGAACACTGAAGCTTTCTTT | CASNIIDGMNTEAFF
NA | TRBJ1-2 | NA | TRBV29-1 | TGCAGCGGTTCGCGAGGGACCAACTATGGCTACACCTTC | CSGSRGTNYGYTF
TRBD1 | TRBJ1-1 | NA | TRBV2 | TGTGCCAGCAGTGGACAGGGGATAGCTTTCTTT | CASSGQGIAFF
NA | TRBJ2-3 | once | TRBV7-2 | TGTGCCAGCAACTTACCGGACGCATACACAGATACGCAGTATTTT | CASNLPDAYTDTQYF
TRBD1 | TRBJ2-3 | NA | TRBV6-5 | TGTGCCAGCAGTTACTCTCCCGGGACAGGGGGCAGGGGTACGCAGTATTTT | CASSYSPGTGGRGTQYF
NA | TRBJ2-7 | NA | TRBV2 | TGTGCCAGCATTGCCGGGACCTACGAGCAGTACTTC | CASIAGTYEQYF
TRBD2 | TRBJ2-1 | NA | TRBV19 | TGTGCCAGTCTCCCGGAGGCGGGAGGGCCCCTCTTC | CASLPEAGGPLF
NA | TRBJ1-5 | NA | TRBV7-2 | TGTGCCAGCAGCTCACAGCGGGGGTCGACTCAGCCCCAGCATTTT | CASSSQRGSTQPQHF
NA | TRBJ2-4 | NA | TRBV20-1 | TGCAGTGCTAGTGAGCGTGGGAGAGGGACGGACATTCAGTACTTC | CSASERGRGTDIQYF
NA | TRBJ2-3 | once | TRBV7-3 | TGTGCCAGCACCCCGGGCAGACCCACAGATACGCAGTATTTT | CASTPGRPTDTQYF
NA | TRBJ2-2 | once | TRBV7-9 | TGTGCCAGCAGCTTTCCGGGAGCTAACACCGGGGAGCTGTTTTTT | CASSFPGANTGELFF
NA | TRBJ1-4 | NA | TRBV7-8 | TGTGCCAGCAGCTCTTTTATTGAGCGGAAAAATGAAAAACTGTTTTTT | CASSSFIERKNEKLFF
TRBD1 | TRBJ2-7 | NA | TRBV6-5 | TGTGCCAGCAGTCAGACCGGGACAGGGGGGAGAGAGCAGTACTTC | CASSQTGTGGREQYF
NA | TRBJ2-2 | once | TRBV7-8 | TGTGCCAGCAGCTCGGGAGACGGGGAGCTGTTTTTT | CASSSGDGELFF
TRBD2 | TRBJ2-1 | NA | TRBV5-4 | TGTGCCGTGACTAGCGGGAGTGACAATGAGCAGTTCTTC | CAVTSGSDNEQFF
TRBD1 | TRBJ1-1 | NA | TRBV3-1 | TGTGCCAGCAGCCAAGCAGGGGGGACAACTGAAGCTTTCTTT | CASSQAGGTTEAFF
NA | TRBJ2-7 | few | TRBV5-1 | TGCGCCAGCAGCTTAGAGCCCCTCCAAACCTACGAGCAGTACTTC | CASSLEPLQTYEQYF
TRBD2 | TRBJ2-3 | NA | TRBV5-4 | TGTGCCAGCAGCTTGTTGACTAGCCGGTCTGATACGCAGTATTTT | CASSLLTSRSDTQYF
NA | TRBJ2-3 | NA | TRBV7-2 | TGTGCCAGCAGCTTAAATGCACAGAGCACAGATACGCAGTATTTT | CASSLNAQSTDTQYF
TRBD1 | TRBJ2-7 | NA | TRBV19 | TGTGCCAGTAGTCCCCACAGGGGGCCAAGGGCTTACGAGCAGTACTTC | CASSPHRGPRAYEQYF
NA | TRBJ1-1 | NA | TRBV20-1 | TGCAGTGCTAGGTGGCAGGGGAACACTGAAGCTTTCTTT | CSARWQGNTEAFF
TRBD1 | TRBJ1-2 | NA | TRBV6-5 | TGTGCCAGCAGTTTCCAGTTTTCCGGGACAGGGGGCACCCCGTCGGGCTACACCTTC | CASSFQFSGTGGTPSGYTF
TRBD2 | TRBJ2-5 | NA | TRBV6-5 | TGTGCCAGCAGTTACTCCTCCCGGGGGGGCAAGGAGACCCAGTACTTC | CASSYSSRGGKETQYF
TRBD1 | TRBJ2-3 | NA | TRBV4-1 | TGCGCCAGCAGCCAAGGAGACAGGGGCAACACAGATACGCAGTATTTT | CASSQGDRGNTDTQYF
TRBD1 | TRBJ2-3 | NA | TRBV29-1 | TGCAGCGTAGACAGGGGCGGGACAGATACGCAGTATTTT | CSVDRGGTDTQYF
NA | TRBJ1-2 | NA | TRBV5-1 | TGCGCCAGCAGCTTGGAAGGTCCGGGGGCTGTAGACGGCTACACCTTC | CASSLEGPGAVDGYTF
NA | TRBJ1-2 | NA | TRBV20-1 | TGCAGTGCCGACACACCTGATAACTATGGCTACACCTTC | CSADTPDNYGYTF
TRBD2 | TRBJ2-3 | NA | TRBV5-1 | TGCGCCAGCAGCCTCCTTAGACTAGCGGGAGTAGATACGCAGTATTTT | CASSLLRLAGVDTQYF
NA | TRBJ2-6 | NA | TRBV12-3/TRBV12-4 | TGTGCCAGCAGTCGGTACACCTCTGGGGCCAACGTCCTGACTTTC | CASSRYTSGANVLTF
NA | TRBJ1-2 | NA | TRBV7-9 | TGTGCCAGCAGCTTAGGGAATAACTATGGCTACACCTTC | CASSLGNNYGYTF
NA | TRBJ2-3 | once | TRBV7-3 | TGTGCCAGCAGCTTAGGTGCTAGAGCTAGCACAGATACGCAGTATTTT | CASSLGARASTDTQYF
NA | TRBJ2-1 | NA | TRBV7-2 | TGTGCCAGCAGCTTACACCAGAGCTCCTACAATGAGCAGTTCTTC | CASSLHQSSYNEQFF
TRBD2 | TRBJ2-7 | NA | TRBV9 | TGTGCCAGCAGTAAGGCGGGGGGGAACTACGAGCAGTACTTC | CASSKAGGNYEQYF